One sample yielded the 14 T cell receptor beta chains listed below, sequenced in a study of blood T cell repertoires in COVID-19. Produced via immunoSEQ multiplex PCR; TCRdb's table is partial and in-frame only. The sample carries approximately 41,000 clones, 88% recorded once. The sequencing sample was made of peripheral blood. The source of these receptors is a human donor in a cohort sampled during active COVID-19.

This chain joins TRBV12-3 or TRBV12-4 and TRBJ2-1, with 7 bases aligning to TRBD2. J lost 8 bases, V lost 7 bases, and 5 bases had no gene match. The CDR3 extends over 12 amino acids. The CDR3 protein is CASKTSVDEQFF. Here the CDR3 DNA reads TGTGCCAGCAAAACTAGCGTGGATGAGCAGTTCTTC.

This sequence joins TRBV28 and TRBJ1-2; D remains ambiguous. The CDR3 covers 14 residues. V was cut by 1 base and J by 8 bases, with 14 bases left in between. Germline-derived CDR1 and CDR2 are MDHEN and SYDVKM. CDR3 nucleotide sequence: TGTGCCAGCAGTTTATTTCTCAGCCCGCGGGGCTACACCTTC. This codes for CASSLFLSPRGYTF.

The chain uses TRBV7-8 and TRBJ2-7; D is unclear. The CDR3 length is 13 residues. Trimming cost V 5 bases and J 3 bases, with 11 bases left between them. Germline CDR1 is SGHVS and CDR2 is FQNEAQ. CDR3 bases: TGTGCCAGCAGCCGCCTGGGCAACTACGAGCAGTACTTC. It codes for CASSRLGNYEQYF.

The chain combines TRBV7-2 with TRBJ2-1; D unresolved. V was cut by 4 bases and J by 10 bases, with 11 bases left in between. Germline loops: CDR1 SGHTA, CDR2 FQGNSA. The CDR3 is 12 amino acids. CDR3 amino acids: CASSWSSLEQFF. For the CDR3, the DNA is TGTGCCAGCAGCTGGTCCAGTTTGGAGCAGTTCTTC.

A single count supports this clone. The CDR3 nucleotides are TGTGCCAGCAACCCAAACAGGGGGCAGGAGACCCAGTACTTC. Residues: CASNPNRGQETQYF. The chain couples TRBV6-5 to TRBJ2-5; 9 bases match TRBD1. The CDR3 has 14 residues. V lost 7 bases, J lost 5 bases, and 8 bases stayed unmatched. Germline V gene data show CDR1 as MNHEY and CDR2 as SVGAGI.

This clone was counted once. The chain has TRBV6-5 and TRBJ1-1, with no clear D. The V end was cut by 8 bases, the J end by 6 bases, with 10 bases between. Germline V gives CDR1 MNHEY, CDR2 SVGAGI. The length of the CDR3 is 11 residues. The CDR3 bases are TGTGCCAGCCTAAGAGGTCCTGAAGCTTTCTTT. This codes for CASLRGPEAFF.

The chain has TRBV11-2 and TRBJ2-3, with 9 bases aligning to TRBD1. CDR1 and CDR2 from the germline V gene are SGHAT and FQNNGV. V was pared by 2 bases and J by 4 bases, with 7 bases of the junction left unmatched. The CDR3 totals 16 residues. This CDR3 reads CASSLTQGAAADTQYF. In DNA, the CDR3 is TGTGCCAGCAGCTTAACACAGGGGGCCGCTGCAGATACGCAGTATTTT.

This sequence joins TRBV2 and TRBJ2-3; D is unresolved. Trimming removed 10 bases from V and 6 bases from J, with 11 bases in between. The germline V gene encodes CDR1 SNHLY and CDR2 FYNNEI. There are 11 residues in the CDR3. CDR3 DNA: TGTGCCACCCTGCTAGGTGATACGCAGTATTTT. It specifies CATLLGDTQYF.

The J gene is TRBJ2-7, the V gene TRBV6-5; 12 bases line up with TRBD1. Germline loops: CDR1 MNHEY, CDR2 SVGAGI. The CDR3 consists of 16 residues. With V trimmed by 2 bases and J by 4 bases, 6 bases remained unmatched. The chain's CDR3 is CASSYPGTGGTYEQYF. The DNA for the CDR3 is TGTGCCAGCAGTTACCCAGGGACAGGGGGCACATACGAGCAGTACTTC.

The chain is built from TRBV6-1 and TRBJ2-1; 7 bases align to TRBD2. Trimming at V came to 2 bases and at J to 4 bases, leaving 2 bases not matched to a gene. Germline values: CDR1 MNHNS, CDR2 SASEGT. The CDR3 is made up of 14 amino acids. Here the CDR3 DNA reads TGTGCCAGCAGTGAACTAGCGGATTACAATGAGCAGTTCTTC. It codes for CASSELADYNEQFF.

This chain joins TRBV10-3 and TRBJ1-5; D is perhaps TRBD1 (6 bases). Trimming cost V 5 bases and J 4 bases, with 9 bases left between them. CDR1 and CDR2 from the germline V gene are ENHRY and SYGVKD. This CDR3 has 13 amino acids. CDR3 amino acids: CAISSDRNQPQHF. The DNA for the CDR3 is TGTGCCATCAGTAGTGACAGGAATCAGCCCCAGCATTTT.

This chain connects TRBV5-1 to TRBJ2-7; D is ambiguous. V was shortened by 2 bases and J by 3 bases, with 18 bases between the two germline ends. The CDR3 runs to 16 residues. The germline V gene encodes CDR1 SGHRS and CDR2 YFSETQ. DNA for the CDR3: TGCGCCAGCAGCTTAGCCGGCTGGGCTGCGATCTACGAGCAGTACTTC. Protein product: CASSLAGWAAIYEQYF. Complete variable domain (other parts from reference TRBV5-1 and TRBJ2-7): KAGVTQTPRYLIKTRGQQVTLSCSPISGHRSVSWYQQTPGQGLQFLFEYFSETQRNKGNFPGRFSGRQFSNSRSEMNVSTLELGDSALYLCASSLAGWAAIYEQYFGPGTRLTVT.

The chain carries TRBV28 and TRBJ1-4; 7 positions match TRBD1. The V and J ends lost 5 bases and 8 bases, in that order; junction bases with no gene match: 11. In germline, CDR1 is MDHEN, CDR2 SYDVKM. The CDR3 is 15 residues long. The CDR3 region is CASSQRTGVVEKLFF. The DNA of the CDR3 is TGTGCCAGCAGTCAGAGGACAGGTGTGGTGGAAAAACTGTTTTTT. Together with reference TRBV28 and TRBJ1-4, the CDR3 gives the full variable domain: DVKVTQSSRYLVKRTGEKVFLECVQDMDHENMFWYRQDPGLGLRLIYFSYDVKMKEKGDIPEGYSVSREKKERFSLILESASTNQTSMYLCASSQRTGVVEKLFFGSGTQLSVL.

The chain combines TRBV5-1 with TRBJ2-3; TRBD1 aligns across 7 bases. The ends lost 2 bases at V and 0 bases at J; junction bases unmatched: 6. CDR1 and CDR2 from the germline V gene are SGHRS and YFSETQ. The CDR3 extends over 16 amino acids. CDR3: CASSLQGNPSTDTQYF. The CDR3 coding sequence is TGCGCCAGCAGCTTACAGGGGAACCCTAGCACAGATACGCAGTATTTT.